This is a list of T cell receptor beta chains from one sample in a study of OX40 agonist ivuxolimab in advanced cancers. Profiling relied on immunoSEQ multiplex PCR, and the TCRdb table lists in-frame clones only, not all of them. The sample lists about 89,000 clones; around nine tenths were seen once. Material: CD4+ or CD8+ T cells sorted from blood, obtained in a trial of the OX40 agonist ivuxolimab. These receptors were collected from an adult with an advanced solid tumor such as melanoma, head and neck, liver or kidney cancer. CDR3s include the opening cysteine and the closing phenylalanine or tryptophan. The order of the fields is CDR3 DNA, CDR3 protein, clone size, CDR3 length, J gene, V gene, D gene. The D gene is left open where the match is weak. The size of a clone is reported for some rows only, either as once, few or many, or as a class for expanded clones.

TGTGCCAGCAGCCACTCGACAGGGAAAAACATTCAGTACTTC CASSHSTGKNIQYF once 14 TRBJ2-4 TRBV7-9 TRBD1
TGTGCCAGCAGCCAGGGGATAGCGGGGTCCACAGGTAGCGAGTATTTT CASSQGIAGSTGSEYF NA 16 TRBJ2-3 TRBV4-2 TRBD2
TGTGCCAGCAGGACAGAGTCCTCTGTCACTGAAGCTTTCTTT CASRTESSVTEAFF NA 14 TRBJ1-1 TRBV6-5 NA
TGCGCCAGCAGCTTGGCGACAGGGACCTATGGCTACACCTTC CASSLATGTYGYTF NA 14 TRBJ1-2 TRBV5-1 TRBD1
TGTGCCAGCAGGGTTGAGGGCGTTAATGAAAAACTGTTTTTT CASRVEGVNEKLFF NA 14 TRBJ1-4 TRBV11-2 NA
TGTGCCAGCAGTTACTCTCCAGGCAGTTCTGGAAACACCATATATTTT CASSYSPGSSGNTIYF NA 16 TRBJ1-3 TRBV6-5 NA
TGTGCCAGCAGCCAGGGGTGGGGAGGAAACACCATATATTTT CASSQGWGGNTIYF NA 14 TRBJ1-3 TRBV7-8 NA
TGTGCCAGCAGCCGGTCGTACGAGCAGTACTTC CASSRSYEQYF few 11 TRBJ2-7 TRBV7-8 NA
TGTGCCAGCAGTGAGAGGTCAGGGGTCACTGAAGCTTTCTTT CASSERSGVTEAFF NA 14 TRBJ1-1 TRBV2 NA
TGTGCCAGCAGTTTCAGGGGCAAGGGCACTGAAGCTTTCTTT CASSFRGKGTEAFF NA 14 TRBJ1-1 TRBV6-6 NA
TGTGCCAGTAGTATCAGCCCGGGACAGGACATGAACACTGAAGCTTTCTTT CASSISPGQDMNTEAFF NA 17 TRBJ1-1 TRBV19 TRBD1
TGCAGCGTTGAACGGAGCTCCTACAATGAGCAGTTCTTC CSVERSSYNEQFF NA 13 TRBJ2-1 TRBV29-1 NA
TGTGCCAGCAGCTTAGCTCGGGGGGGTCATGAGCAGTTCTTC CASSLARGGHEQFF NA 14 TRBJ2-1 TRBV11-2 TRBD2
TGTGCCAGCAGTTACAGTAGTGGACAGGTGAACACTGAAGCTTTCTTT CASSYSSGQVNTEAFF NA 16 TRBJ1-1 TRBV6-5 TRBD1
TGCGCCAGCAGCCACGGGGAGAACACCGGGGAGCTGTTTTTT CASSHGENTGELFF NA 14 TRBJ2-2 TRBV4-3 NA
TGTGCCTGGAGGTACGGCAGGGCCTACGAGCAGTACTTC CAWRYGRAYEQYF NA 13 TRBJ2-7 TRBV30 NA
TGTGCCAGCAGTGACCGGACAGGGGTCATCTCTGGAAACACCATATATTTT CASSDRTGVISGNTIYF NA 17 TRBJ1-3 TRBV6-1 TRBD1
TGTGCCAGCAGCTTGCAGGGACAGCGCTACGAGCAGTACTTC CASSLQGQRYEQYF NA 14 TRBJ2-7 TRBV7-2 TRBD1
TGTGCCAGCTCCCCAGGGCCGAGAATCCGGGACAGGGGGACAAATACGCAGTATTTT CASSPGPRIRDRGTNTQYF NA 19 TRBJ2-3 TRBV21-1 NA
TGCGCCAGCAGCTTGACAGGGGGCGATAATTCACCCCTCCACTTT CASSLTGGDNSPLHF NA 15 TRBJ1-6 TRBV5-1 TRBD1
TGTGCCAGTAGTATTAAGGATATCACTGAAGCTTTCTTT CASSIKDITEAFF NA 13 TRBJ1-1 TRBV19 NA
TGTGCCAGCTCAGGTTTTGTGGACACTGAAGCTTTCTTT CASSGFVDTEAFF few 13 TRBJ1-1 TRBV18 NA
TGCGCCAGCAGAGTAGAGGGGGGCAAGGAGACCCAGTACTTC CASRVEGGKETQYF NA 14 TRBJ2-5 TRBV5-1 NA
TGTGCCAGTAAAGGCACGCCTGGAAACACCATATATTTT CASKGTPGNTIYF NA 13 TRBJ1-3 TRBV19 NA
TGTGCCACCTCCGGGTCTTTCAAAAACATTCAGTACTTC CATSGSFKNIQYF NA 13 TRBJ2-4 TRBV5-4 NA
TGTGCCAGTAGTACCGGGGCTTTATATTCACCCCTCCACTTT CASSTGALYSPLHF NA 14 TRBJ1-6 TRBV19 NA
TGCGCCAGCAGCCAGGATAGGACCTATGGCTACACCTTC CASSQDRTYGYTF NA 13 TRBJ1-2 TRBV4-3 NA
TGTGCCAGCAGGGCCACAGGGTACAACACCGGGGAGCTGTTTTTT CASRATGYNTGELFF NA 15 TRBJ2-2 TRBV6-1 NA
TGTGCCAGTAGTATCGCGGGACAGGAGCTTTATGGCTACACCTTC CASSIAGQELYGYTF NA 15 TRBJ1-2 TRBV19 TRBD1
TGTGCCAGCAGCCAACTTGAGTCTGGGGCCAACGTCCTGACTTTC CASSQLESGANVLTF NA 15 TRBJ2-6 TRBV16 NA
TGTGCCAGCAGTTACTCTGGACTGCACGGGGGCGAGCAGTACTTC CASSYSGLHGGEQYF NA 15 TRBJ2-7 TRBV6-5 NA
TGCGCCAGCAGCTTGAAAGGGGCAGAGACCCAGTACTTC CASSLKGAETQYF NA 13 TRBJ2-5 TRBV5-1 NA
TGTGCCAGCAGAAATGGCCAGGGGGGCGGCTATGGCTACACCTTC CASRNGQGGGYGYTF NA 15 TRBJ1-2 TRBV6-6 TRBD1
TGTGCCAGCAGACCCGGAGGGGGCGGCTATGGCTACACCTTC CASRPGGGGYGYTF NA 14 TRBJ1-2 TRBV6-5 TRBD1
TGTGCCAGCAGCCTTGAACGCACAGATACGCAGTATTTT CASSLERTDTQYF NA 13 TRBJ2-3 TRBV21-1 NA
TGTGCCACAGGACTAGCGGGGCCCTACGAGCAGTACTTC CATGLAGPYEQYF once 13 TRBJ2-7 TRBV25-1 TRBD2
TGTGCCAGCAGCCGTGCGGGAGTCGCCACAGATACGCAGTATTTT CASSRAGVATDTQYF NA 15 TRBJ2-3 TRBV11-2 TRBD2
TGTGCCAGCAGCGCAGGGGGTTTGATCTATGGCTACACCTTC CASSAGGLIYGYTF NA 14 TRBJ1-2 TRBV7-9 TRBD1
TGTGCCAGCAGCTTAAGGGGGACAGGCGGTTACCAAGAGACCCAGTACTTC CASSLRGTGGYQETQYF NA 17 TRBJ2-5 TRBV7-9 TRBD1
TGCGCCAGCAGCCGGGACAGCATGAACACTGAAGCTTTCTTT CASSRDSMNTEAFF NA 14 TRBJ1-1 TRBV5-1 TRBD1
TGTGCCATCAGGACTAGCGGGGGCCCGGGAGATACGCAGTATTTT CAIRTSGGPGDTQYF NA 15 TRBJ2-3 TRBV10-3 TRBD2
TGTGCCAGCGAGGGACAGCTAAACACTGAAGCTTTCTTT CASEGQLNTEAFF NA 13 TRBJ1-1 TRBV6-1 TRBD1
TGTGCCAGTCGGGGGGGCCCTTCATACGAGCAGTACTTC CASRGGPSYEQYF once 13 TRBJ2-7 TRBV6-1 TRBD2
TGTGCCAGCAGCTCCTGGACTAGCGGGGGAGGTGAGCAGTTCTTC CASSSWTSGGGEQFF NA 15 TRBJ2-1 TRBV11-2 TRBD2
TGTGCCAGCTCAAGACCACTAAGAGGGGGCTCTGAGGCTTTCTTT CASSRPLRGGSEAFF NA 15 TRBJ1-1 TRBV18 TRBD1
TGCAGCGTTGGAGCGGGACTGGTGGGAGATACGCAGTATTTT CSVGAGLVGDTQYF NA 14 TRBJ2-3 TRBV29-1 TRBD2
TGTGCCAGCAGTTACGACCCATCGAGGGACTCCTACGAGCAGTACTTC CASSYDPSRDSYEQYF NA 16 TRBJ2-7 TRBV6-6 NA
TGCGCCAGCAGCCAATTCTCAGGGAATTATGGCTACACCTTC CASSQFSGNYGYTF NA 14 TRBJ1-2 TRBV4-3 NA